This section outlines one T cell receptor (beta chain) sequence together with its context. The antigen remains undetermined. The record originates from a study of long-term antiretroviral therapy in people with HIV. Overall study findings and caveats: ART was followed by higher diversity that remained below transplant donor controls.

CDR1 and CDR2 (germline): MNHEY, SMNVEV (reference sequence). The V gene lost 4 bases and the J gene lost 2 bases, with 9 bases spanning the gap. This CDR3 has 14 amino acids. Survey-level resolution applied to immunoSEQ assay v3.0. TCRdb keeps only in-frame clones here, not all; method: immunoSEQ multiplex PCR. Seen here are tens of thousands of clones, roughly nine tenths observed once, and the top ten hold about 7%. This TCR was recovered from a man between 45 and 60 years old with HIV. This sequence joins TRBV27 and TRBJ1-3; a possible D gene is TRBD1 (5 bases). Here the sequenced sample was unsorted PBMCs, taken roughly 5 years before starting antiretroviral therapy. The CDR3, as DNA: TGTGCCAGCAGTTGGGCAGGGCCTGGAAACACCATATATTTT. It is translated as CASSWAGPGNTIYF.